The next 27 T cell receptor beta chains were all read from a single sample in a study of early T cells in non-severe SARS-CoV-2 infection. TCRdb independently ran MiXCR on the 5' RACE reads; one entry per CDR3 protein. The sample lists about 77,000 distinct CDR3 sequences, 5% seen once, with under 7.5% in the top ten. The sample consisted of whole blood, taken at baseline. The receptors come from an adult who was a healthcare worker with PCR-confirmed SARS-CoV-2 infection or an uninfected control (not recorded which).

This clonotype occurred many times. The chain uses TRBV7-6 and TRBJ2-3, with 13 bases that match TRBD2. The CDR3 covers 18 residues. V lost 4 bases, J lost 6 bases, and 13 bases stayed unmatched. Germline CDR1 is SGHVS and CDR2 is FNYEAQ. CDR3 DNA sequence: TGTGCCAGCAGCTCAGTCTCCGGGACTAGCGGGAATCCCGATACGCAGTATTTT. Translation gives CASSSVSGTSGNPDTQYF.

The chain employs TRBV3-1 and TRBJ2-3; D gene ambiguous. CDR3 length: 14 amino acids. Per the germline V gene, CDR1 is LGHDT and CDR2 is YNNKEL (reference sequence). V gave up 0 bases and J gave up 15 bases, with 19 bases separating them. The CDR3 sequence is CASSQDQSTLKGYF. The CDR3 DNA is TGTGCCAGCAGCCAAGATCAGAGTACTCTAAAGGGATATTTT.

V usage is TRBV3-1 and J usage is TRBJ1-1, with a possible D match to TRBD1 (6 bases). The germline V and J ends were trimmed by 6 bases and 1 base, with 9 bases remaining between them. The CDR3 loop spans 13 amino acids. CDR1 is LGHDT and CDR2 is YNNKEL in the germline V gene (reference sequence). The CDR3: CASRDRKNTEAFF. The CDR3 nucleotides read TGTGCCAGCAGGGACAGAAAGAACACTGAAGCTTTCTTT.

The gene calls are TRBV20-1 and TRBJ1-1; D unclear. Trimming left V 3 bases short and J 3 bases short, with 5 bases between. Germline assignment: CDR1 DFQATT and CDR2 SNEGSKA (reference sequence). The CDR3 length is 11 residues. The CDR3, as DNA: TGCAGTGCTAGCTGGCACACTGAAGCTTTCTTT. Translating gives CSASWHTEAFF.

This clonotype was recorded many times. The chain uses TRBV19 and TRBJ2-7, with D possibly matching TRBD1 (6 bases). CDR1 is LNHDA, CDR2 SQIVND, per germline (reference sequence). Deletions cut 0 bases from V and 4 bases from J, with 19 bases between. The CDR3 is made up of 17 amino acids. Written as DNA, the CDR3 is TGTGCCAGTAGTATAGATCCCCGGGCAGGGGTAAGTTACGAGCAGTACTTC. This translates into CASSIDPRAGVSYEQYF. The variable domain in full, with the rest retrieved from reference TRBV19 and TRBJ2-7, is DGGITQSPKYLFRKEGQNVTLSCEQNLNHDAMYWYRQDPGQGLRLIYYSQIVNDFQKGDIAEGYSVSREKKESFPLTVTSAQKNPTAFYLCASSIDPRAGVSYEQYFGPGTRLTVT.

Only a few counts were recorded for this clonotype. V usage is TRBV9 and J usage is TRBJ1-3; unclear D gene. Germline-derived CDR1 and CDR2 are SGDLS and YYNGEE. This CDR3 has 16 residues. V was trimmed by 4 bases and J by 4 bases, leaving 18 bases between them. CDR3 DNA: TGTGCCAGCAGCTTCTCGACGGATACCCTCGGAAACACCATATATTTT. The encoded protein is CASSFSTDTLGNTIYF.

The table lists this clonotype with a few counts. V usage is TRBV7-2 and J usage is TRBJ1-1; unclear D gene. V was pared by 4 bases and J by 4 bases, with 19 bases between. CDR3 size: 16 residues. Germline CDR1 reads SGHTA; CDR2 reads FQGNSA. Written as DNA, the CDR3 is TGTGCCAGCAGCTCCCTAAGGAAGTCGACTGGCACTGAAGCTTTCTTT. Translating gives CASSSLRKSTGTEAFF. The entire variable domain, with the rest obtained from reference TRBV7-2 and TRBJ1-1, is as follows: GAGVSQSPSNKVTEKGKDVELRCDPISGHTALYWYRQSLGQGLEFLIYFQGNSAPDKSGLPSDRFSAERTGGSVSTLTIQRTQQEDSAVYLCASSSLRKSTGTEAFFGQGTRLTVV.

This clonotype was counted ten times or more. The chain has TRBV7-6 and TRBJ2-1; TRBD2 matches 11 bases. V trimming: 5 bases; J trimming: 1 base; junction bases outside the gene matches: 4. The CDR3 has 16 amino acids. In germline, CDR1 is SGHVS, CDR2 FNYEAQ. The CDR3 bases are TGTGCCAGCAGCGCACTAGCGGGAGTTTCCTACAATGAGCAGTTCTTC. Translation: CASSALAGVSYNEQFF.

This clonotype occurred a few times. The chain has TRBV29-1 and TRBJ1-2; perhaps TRBD1 as D (5 bases). The V gene's germline CDR1 is SQVTM and CDR2 ANQGSEA. The ends were cut back, 5 bases at V and 6 bases at J, with 22 bases in the middle. The length of the CDR3 is 15 residues. The CDR3 DNA sequence: TGCAGCGTTCAACAACCCCCAGGGAAGAGGGATGGCTACACCTTC. Protein product: CSVQQPPGKRDGYTF.

This clonotype has a count of ten or more. V usage is TRBV28 and J usage is TRBJ2-1; TRBD2 agrees at 8 bases. Germline CDR1 is MDHEN and CDR2 is SYDVKM. J was trimmed by 7 bases and V by 6 bases; bases with no gene match: 11. The CDR3 consists of 15 residues. CDR3 protein: CASRPGLEGINEQFF. CDR3 nucleotide sequence: TGTGCCAGCAGGCCGGGACTAGAGGGTATAAATGAGCAGTTCTTC.

Ten or more counts support this clonotype. The rearrangement uses TRBV30 and TRBJ2-3, with D uncertain. The V gene lost 0 bases and the J gene lost 1 base, with 8 bases spanning the gap. The germline V gene encodes CDR1 GTSNPN and CDR2 SVGIG (reference sequence). The CDR3 spans 14 residues. This chain's CDR3 is CAWSVTRRTDTQYF. DNA for the CDR3: TGTGCCTGGAGTGTTACCCGTCGCACAGATACGCAGTATTTT. Supplemented by reference TRBV30 and TRBJ2-3, the full variable domain reads SQTIHQWPATLVQPVGSPLSLECTVEGTSNPNLYWYRQAAGRGLQLLFYSVGIGQISSEVPQNLSASRPQDRQFILSSKKLLLSDSGFYLCAWSVTRRTDTQYFGPGTRLTVL.

This clonotype was counted at least ten times. The chain links TRBV11-2 to TRBJ2-3, with TRBD2 as a possible D gene (6 bases). V dropped 3 bases and J dropped 4 bases, with 11 bases sitting between them. This CDR3 has 14 residues. CDR1 is SGHAT and CDR2 is FQNNGV in the germline V gene. In nucleotides, the CDR3 is TGTGCCAGCAGCTTCGGGGGAATTGCAGATACGCAGTATTTT. Its protein is CASSFGGIADTQYF.

The CDR3: CASSPFSGRSYNEQFF. As DNA, the CDR3 is TGTGCCAGCAGCCCCTTTAGCGGGAGGTCCTACAATGAGCAGTTCTTC. The V call is TRBV9, the J call TRBJ2-1; 10 bases line up with TRBD2. The germline gives CDR1 SGDLS, CDR2 YYNGEE. Germline trimming cut 4 bases from V and 1 base from J; bases unmatched to any gene: 5. This CDR3 contains 16 residues.

This clonotype was seen only a few times. The CDR3 DNA reads TGTGCCAGCAGCCGACAGGTTTCGAGGGAGACCCAGTACTTC. Translating gives CASSRQVSRETQYF. The chain recombines TRBV12-3 or TRBV12-4 with TRBJ2-5; tentatively, D is TRBD1 (6 bases). V shed 6 bases and J shed 5 bases, with 16 bases lying between them. CDR3 length equals 14 residues.

In this sample, this clonotype turned up many times. This rearrangement joins TRBV11-1 to TRBJ2-1, with 13 bases that match TRBD2. Per the germline V gene, CDR1 is SGHAT and CDR2 is FQDESV (reference sequence). The length of the CDR3 is 15 residues. V dropped 5 bases and J dropped 10; count of bases not matched to a gene: 8. CDR3 DNA: TGTGCCAGCAGCCCCGGACTAGCGGGAGCGGGAGAGCAGTTCTTC. Protein sequence: CASSPGLAGAGEQFF.

The rearrangement links TRBV3-1 to TRBJ1-1, with 7 nucleotides matching TRBD1. CDR1 is LGHDT and CDR2 is YNNKEL in the germline V gene (reference sequence). Germline trimming cut 6 bases from V and 4 bases from J; bases unmatched to any gene: 5. The CDR3 has 13 amino acids. The CDR3 loop reads CASRTGATTEAFF. DNA for the CDR3: TGTGCCAGCAGAACAGGGGCGACCACTGAAGCTTTCTTT.

This clonotype showed up many times. The chain couples TRBV4-1 to TRBJ2-1; no reliable D call. Trimming took 3 bases from V and 15 from J, leaving 6 bases between them. CDR1 and CDR2 (germline): MGHRA, YSYEKL. The CDR3 length is 9 residues. The DNA for the CDR3 is TGCGCCAGCAGCCATCGCGCGTTCTTC. This translates into CASSHRAFF.

The chain joins TRBV5-1 to TRBJ1-1; D gene uncertain. Germline V gene sequence: CDR1 SGHRS, CDR2 YFSETQ. This CDR3 has 14 amino acids. Trimming removed 0 bases from V and 1 base from J, with 7 bases in between. Written as DNA, the CDR3 is TGCGCCAGCAGCTTGGGTATCCAGAACACTGAAGCTTTCTTT. Translated: CASSLGIQNTEAFF.

This clonotype was seen at least ten times. This sequence joins TRBV7-2 and TRBJ2-1; D is possibly TRBD2 (6 bases). The CDR3 covers 15 residues. V lost 2 bases to trimming and J lost 5 bases, with 13 bases between them. Germline V gene sequence: CDR1 SGHTA, CDR2 FQGNSA. CDR3 nucleotides: TGTGCCAGCAGCTTATGGGCTTCGGGGGACAATGAGCAGTTCTTC. This gives the protein CASSLWASGDNEQFF.

This clonotype was detected ten times or more. The chain joins TRBV19 to TRBJ2-1; D possibly corresponds to TRBD2 (6 bases). The CDR3 length is 13 residues. Germline CDR1 is LNHDA and CDR2 is SQIVND (reference sequence). Trimming stripped 6 bases from V and 9 bases from J, with 15 bases between. CDR3 amino acids: CASRVGSGSEQFF. CDR3 nucleotide sequence: TGTGCCAGTAGGGTCGGGAGTGGTAGTGAGCAGTTCTTC.

The gene calls are TRBV4-1 and TRBJ2-7, with D tentatively TRBD1 or TRBD2 (5 bases each). The CDR3 loop spans 16 amino acids. Germline V gene data show CDR1 as MGHRA and CDR2 as YSYEKL. The germline V and J ends were trimmed by 1 base and 2 bases, with 15 bases remaining between them. CDR3 residues: CASSQVRQGVTYEQYF. CDR3 nucleotides: TGCGCCAGCAGCCAAGTCCGGCAGGGAGTTACCTACGAGCAGTACTTC.

This clonotype was recorded many times. The chain combines TRBV9 with TRBJ1-1; 8 positions match TRBD1. The CDR3 length is 15 residues. CDR1 is SGDLS and CDR2 is YYNGEE in the germline V gene. V lost 4 bases to trimming and J lost 4 bases; unmatched junction nucleotides: 9. The CDR3 region is CASSPLTGESTEAFF. CDR3 nucleotides: TGTGCCAGCAGCCCCTTGACAGGGGAGAGCACTGAAGCTTTCTTT. The whole variable domain, remainder taken from reference TRBV9 and TRBJ1-1, is DSGVTQTPKHLITATGQRVTLRCSPRSGDLSVYWYQQSLDQGLQFLIQYYNGEERAKGNILERFSAQQFPDLHSELNLSSLELGDSALYFCASSPLTGESTEAFFGQGTRLTVV.

This clonotype was counted only a few times. The chain employs TRBV5-1 and TRBJ2-1, with TRBD2 matching 8 bases. Germline trimming cut 4 bases from V and 9 bases from J; bases unmatched to any gene: 18. The germline CDR1 and CDR2 sequences are SGHRS and YFSETQ. The CDR3 loop spans 17 amino acids. The CDR3 DNA is TGCGCCAGCAGCACACCCATCCGGGCTAGCGGGCGAAGTGAGCAGTTCTTC. Amino acid sequence: CASSTPIRASGRSEQFF.

This clonotype came up many times. This chain joins TRBV28 and TRBJ2-2, with D possibly TRBD1 on 6 matching bases. The CDR3 runs 14 residues. Looked up from germline, CDR1 is MDHEN and CDR2 is SYDVKM. The V end lost 6 bases, the J end lost 8 bases, and 16 bases lay between the germline ends. CDR3 protein: CASSHPQGPGELFF. The CDR3 DNA reads as TGTGCCAGCAGCCACCCACAGGGACCGGGGGAGCTGTTTTTT.

Relative to its sample, this clonotype is medium-sized. The V gene is TRBV7-3, the J gene TRBJ2-7; D ambiguous. CDR3 size: 15 residues. V lost 0 bases and J lost 5, with 14 bases in between. Germline CDR1 SGHTA, CDR2 FQGTGA. Here the CDR3 reads CASSLTGSVGDEQYF. CDR3 in DNA: TGTGCCAGCAGCTTAACGGGTTCCGTTGGGGACGAGCAGTACTTC.

The genes are TRBV5-1 and TRBJ2-7; TRBD1 or TRBD2 may be the D gene (5 bases each). This CDR3 has 16 residues. Trimming took 0 bases from V and 3 from J, leaving 16 bases between them. Germline loops: CDR1 SGHRS, CDR2 YFSETQ. CDR3 amino acids: CASSLVSPGPNYEQYF. The CDR3 DNA follows: TGCGCCAGCAGCTTGGTTTCCCCGGGACCCAACTACGAGCAGTACTTC. The entire variable domain, with the rest obtained from reference TRBV5-1 and TRBJ2-7, is as follows: KAGVTQTPRYLIKTRGQQVTLSCSPISGHRSVSWYQQTPGQGLQFLFEYFSETQRNKGNFPGRFSGRQFSNSRSEMNVSTLELGDSALYLCASSLVSPGPNYEQYFGPGTRLTVT.

This clonotype was counted only a few times. This chain uses TRBV12-3 or TRBV12-4 with TRBJ2-5, with 10 nucleotides matching TRBD2. There are 16 residues in the CDR3. V shed 2 bases and J 5 bases; nucleotides not matched to a gene: 8. In nucleotides, the CDR3 is TGTGCCAGCAGTTTAATCCCTAGCGGGAGTGGGGAGACCCAGTACTTC. Protein sequence: CASSLIPSGSGETQYF.